This is a list of T cell receptor beta chains from one sample in a study of cytomegalovirus exposure and HLA in healthy donors. The method was immunoSEQ multiplex PCR; TCRdb's version includes in-frame clones alone and lacks a portion of them. This table holds roughly 110,000 clones, over 70% found once. The sequenced sample was PBMCs. These receptors all stem from a male donor in good health and CMV-seropositive. CDR3s include the opening cysteine and the closing phenylalanine or tryptophan. A D gene is named only where the DNA matches it firmly. Clone size appears in some rows only: once, few, many, or a class for an expanded clone.

v_gene: TRBV7-2
j_gene: TRBJ2-1
d_gene: .
abundance: .
CDR3nt: TGTGCCAGCAGCGGGTGGGGGGACAATGAGCAGTTCTTC
CDR3aa: CASSGWGDNEQFF

v_gene: TRBV19
j_gene: TRBJ1-2
d_gene: TRBD1
abundance: .
CDR3nt: TGTGCCAGTAGTATCTCCGGGACAGCTAACTATGGCTACACCTTC
CDR3aa: CASSISGTANYGYTF

v_gene: TRBV6-5
j_gene: TRBJ2-5
d_gene: TRBD1
abundance: .
CDR3nt: TGTGCCAGCGGACGGATCGGGACAGCAAAAGAGACCCAGTACTTC
CDR3aa: CASGRIGTAKETQYF

v_gene: TRBV4-3
j_gene: TRBJ2-1
d_gene: .
abundance: .
CDR3nt: TGCGCCAGCAGCCAGGCCATTGGCGGTTACAATGAGCAGTTCTTC
CDR3aa: CASSQAIGGYNEQFF

v_gene: TRBV28
j_gene: TRBJ1-5
d_gene: TRBD1
abundance: few
CDR3nt: TGTGCCAGCAGTCCACAGGGGGCTACTCAGCCCCAGCATTTT
CDR3aa: CASSPQGATQPQHF

v_gene: TRBV29-1
j_gene: TRBJ2-7
d_gene: TRBD1
abundance: .
CDR3nt: TGCAGCGTTAGGTACAGGGGGAACGAGCAGTACTTC
CDR3aa: CSVRYRGNEQYF

v_gene: TRBV6-5
j_gene: TRBJ1-5
d_gene: TRBD1
abundance: few
CDR3nt: TGTGCCAGCAGCTCGACCGGACAGGGCAATCAGCCCCAGCATTTT
CDR3aa: CASSSTGQGNQPQHF

v_gene: TRBV6-1
j_gene: TRBJ2-5
d_gene: .
abundance: .
CDR3nt: TGTGCCAGCAGTATTTCGGGAGAGACCCAGTACTTC
CDR3aa: CASSISGETQYF

v_gene: TRBV28
j_gene: TRBJ2-7
d_gene: .
abundance: .
CDR3nt: TGTGCCAGCGATGGCTCTGAGGGCGAGAGTGGGCAGTACTTC
CDR3aa: CASDGSEGESGQYF

v_gene: TRBV5-6
j_gene: TRBJ2-2
d_gene: .
abundance: few
CDR3nt: TGTGCCAGCAGCAGGGCCGGGGCCGGGGAGCTGTTTTTT
CDR3aa: CASSRAGAGELFF

v_gene: TRBV7-9
j_gene: TRBJ2-1
d_gene: .
abundance: .
CDR3nt: TGTGCCAGCAGCTTAGCGCTCGGGGTTCACAATGAGCAGTTCTTC
CDR3aa: CASSLALGVHNEQFF

v_gene: TRBV4-3
j_gene: TRBJ1-5
d_gene: .
abundance: .
CDR3nt: TGCGCCAGCAGCCAAGACGTGGGCTCACGGCCCCAGCATTTT
CDR3aa: CASSQDVGSRPQHF

v_gene: TRBV7-2
j_gene: TRBJ2-7
d_gene: TRBD2
abundance: .
CDR3nt: TGTGCCAGCAGCGGGGGGCGAGCGAGCGGGGGCTACGAGCAGTACTTC
CDR3aa: CASSGGRASGGYEQYF

v_gene: TRBV4-3
j_gene: TRBJ2-1
d_gene: .
abundance: .
CDR3nt: TGCGCCAGCAGCCAAGACCCAGCGAGACACAATGAGCAGTTCTTC
CDR3aa: CASSQDPARHNEQFF

v_gene: TRBV6-5
j_gene: TRBJ2-5
d_gene: .
abundance: .
CDR3nt: TGTGCCAGCCGGGACTTGGGAGAGACCCAGTACTTC
CDR3aa: CASRDLGETQYF

v_gene: TRBV19
j_gene: TRBJ2-1
d_gene: .
abundance: .
CDR3nt: TGTGCCAGTAGTATACTTTCACAGTTCTACAATGAGCAGTTCTTC
CDR3aa: CASSILSQFYNEQFF

v_gene: TRBV14
j_gene: TRBJ1-1
d_gene: TRBD1
abundance: few
CDR3nt: TGTGCCAGCAGCCAAGACAGGGGGACAGAAGCTTTCTTT
CDR3aa: CASSQDRGTEAFF

v_gene: TRBV15
j_gene: TRBJ2-1
d_gene: .
abundance: .
CDR3nt: TGTGCCACCAGCAGTCGGGACACCACCGGGGACAATGAGCAGTTCTTC
CDR3aa: CATSSRDTTGDNEQFF

v_gene: TRBV30
j_gene: TRBJ1-3
d_gene: .
abundance: .
CDR3nt: TGTGCCGCGGGGGAGGGTTGGCGAGGAAACACCATATATTTT
CDR3aa: CAAGEGWRGNTIYF

v_gene: TRBV6-5
j_gene: TRBJ2-3
d_gene: TRBD2
abundance: few
CDR3nt: TGTGCCAGCAGTTCGCTAGCGGGAGTGACAGATACGCAGTATTTT
CDR3aa: CASSSLAGVTDTQYF

v_gene: TRBV29-1
j_gene: TRBJ1-6
d_gene: TRBD1
abundance: few
CDR3nt: TGCAGCGTTGGACAGGGGGCAGGTTCACCCCTCCACTTT
CDR3aa: CSVGQGAGSPLHF

v_gene: TRBV30
j_gene: TRBJ2-2
d_gene: .
abundance: many
CDR3nt: TGTGCCTGGAGGGGAGATAGCACCGGGGAGCTGTTTTTT
CDR3aa: CAWRGDSTGELFF

v_gene: TRBV6-5
j_gene: TRBJ1-6
d_gene: .
abundance: .
CDR3nt: TGTGCCAGCAGTTACTCGAACAGGGATAATTCACCCCTCCACTTT
CDR3aa: CASSYSNRDNSPLHF

v_gene: TRBV7-8
j_gene: TRBJ2-7
d_gene: TRBD1
abundance: .
CDR3nt: TGTGCCAGCAGCTACGATAAACTAGGGACAGGAGTATACGAGCAGTACTTC
CDR3aa: CASSYDKLGTGVYEQYF

v_gene: TRBV4-2
j_gene: TRBJ2-7
d_gene: .
abundance: .
CDR3nt: TGTGCCAGCAGCCAATTACGGGGGATCCACTACGAGCAGTACTTC
CDR3aa: CASSQLRGIHYEQYF

v_gene: TRBV4-1
j_gene: TRBJ2-7
d_gene: .
abundance: .
CDR3nt: TGCGCCAGCAGCCAAGTTGAGAAGACGGGAACCTACGAGCAGTACTTC
CDR3aa: CASSQVEKTGTYEQYF

v_gene: TRBV11-2
j_gene: TRBJ2-7
d_gene: .
abundance: .
CDR3nt: TGTGCCAGCCGCGCCCAGGACGAGCAGTACTTC
CDR3aa: CASRAQDEQYF